A selection of T cell receptor beta chains follows, all from one sample in a study of blood T cell repertoires in COVID-19. Sequenced by immunoSEQ multiplex PCR; TCRdb stores in-frame clones only, minus some. The table includes about 220,000 clones, over 60% detected once. Material: peripheral blood. These receptors were taken from a woman between 65 and 79 years old with acute or convalescent COVID-19. CDR3s include the opening cysteine and the closing phenylalanine or tryptophan. A D gene is named only where the DNA matches it firmly. Size is omitted from some rows. Given values are once, few, many or a class for expanded clones.

CASSFRGTDYEQYF | TGCGCCAGCAGCTTCCGCGGGACAGACTACGAGCAGTACTTC | NA | TRBJ2-7 | NA | TRBV5-1
CASSTTRRETQYF | TGTGCCAGCAGCACGACTAGACGTGAGACCCAGTACTTC | NA | TRBJ2-5 | many | TRBV12-3/TRBV12-4
CATLGTGNTGELFF | TGTGCCACCCTTGGGACAGGGAACACCGGGGAGCTGTTTTTT | TRBD1 | TRBJ2-2 | NA | TRBV10-3
CASSLNSGEAANTGELFF | TGTGCCAGCAGCTTAAACTCGGGGGAAGCCGCGAACACCGGGGAGCTGTTTTTT | NA | TRBJ2-2 | NA | TRBV7-3
CASSCRALLDTLLPSPNEQFF | TGCGCCAGCAGCTGCAGGGCCCTATTAGATACCCTCCTACCATCCCCCAATGAGCAGTTCTTC | NA | TRBJ2-1 | NA | TRBV10-1
CASRTTGLGELFF | TGTGCCAGCAGGACGACAGGTCTCGGGGAGCTGTTTTTT | NA | TRBJ2-2 | once | TRBV7-2
CATSGTGKGQPQHF | TGTGCCACCAGTGGTACAGGGAAGGGACAGCCCCAGCATTTT | NA | TRBJ1-5 | NA | TRBV24-1
CASSLPPGGIQETQYF | TGTGCCAGCAGCTTACCCCCCGGGGGGATCCAAGAGACCCAGTACTTC | TRBD2 | TRBJ2-5 | many | TRBV11-2
CASSLRQGATEAFF | TGCGCCAGCAGTTTGAGACAGGGGGCCACTGAAGCTTTCTTT | TRBD1 | TRBJ1-1 | NA | TRBV10-2
CASSETTGTLRQPQHF | TGTGCCAGCAGTGAAACGACCGGGACTCTGAGGCAGCCCCAGCATTTT | NA | TRBJ1-5 | NA | TRBV6-1